These T cell receptor beta chains were read from a single sample in a study of T cell responses to AZD1222 COVID-19 vaccine. This table comes from immunoSEQ multiplex PCR, and its TCRdb copy is limited to in-frame clones, with some not included. The sample lists 90,000 to 130,000 clones, 86% seen once, with around 3.2% in the top ten. Sequencing was performed on peripheral blood, taken on day 0 of AZD1222 vaccination. The receptors stem from an adult in good health. CDR3s include the opening cysteine and the closing phenylalanine or tryptophan. Size values are once, few and many counts, or a class for expanded clones, and some rows have none.

j_call v_call clone_size cdr3_aa
TRBJ2-5 TRBV5-5 NA CASSLPGGYQETQYF
TRBJ1-2 TRBV3-1/TRBV3-2 NA CASSQDLGPRDGYTF
TRBJ1-2 TRBV28 NA CASSWAFGYTF
TRBJ2-7 TRBV9 NA CASSGLKGGLEQYF
TRBJ2-3 TRBV29-1 NA CSALLRVRAKTDTQYF
TRBJ2-5 TRBV9 NA CASSPPGAGAGETQYF
TRBJ2-7 TRBV7-2 NA CASGGTSGGIYEQYF
TRBJ1-2 TRBV6-5 NA CASSRTGGAYGYTF
TRBJ2-7 TRBV15 once CATSRGGLAGYEQYF
TRBJ2-7 TRBV11-2 NA CASSVGGQSEQYF
TRBJ1-3 TRBV6-5 NA CASSGGIPSGNTIYF
TRBJ1-2 TRBV4-1 medium-sized CASSQSRGNYGYTF
TRBJ1-1 TRBV11-3 once CASSSSEWTEAFF
TRBJ2-7 TRBV2 NA CASSGVSSSQDEQYF
TRBJ1-5 TRBV6-2/TRBV6-3 few CASSTTQGDQPQHF
TRBJ1-1 TRBV5-1 NA CASSLELGGNTEAFF
TRBJ2-3 TRBV6-5 once CASSYPDRATDTQYF
TRBJ2-6 TRBV19 NA CASSLGQGSGANVLTF
TRBJ2-3 TRBV7-2 NA CASSAQSSGGVSADTQYF
TRBJ1-1 TRBV7-2 NA CASSLIGHTEAFF
TRBJ1-6 TRBV20-1 NA CSASREGSYNSPLHF
TRBJ1-6 TRBV28 NA CASSLTGYNSPLHF